The 18 T cell receptor beta chains reported below all come from one sample, sequenced in a study of T cell changes during pregnancy in multiple sclerosis. The data were produced by immunoSEQ multiplex PCR, yet TCRdb's version contains in-frame clones alone and is incomplete. The data contain under 85,000 clones, about 93% of them seen just once; the ten biggest clones take up 0.4% to 0.6%. Sequenced here: CD4+ T cells from peripheral blood mononuclear cells, sampled in the second trimester of pregnancy. The receptors come from a female donor with multiple sclerosis, enrolled in a pregnancy study.

The rearrangement links TRBV2 to TRBJ2-2, with D tentatively TRBD1 (6 bases). V lost 4 bases, J lost 0 bases, and 12 bases lay in between. Germline V gives CDR1 SNHLY, CDR2 FYNNEI. CDR3 length: 16 amino acids. CDR3 amino acids: CASSVWTATNTGELFF. The CDR3 DNA sequence: TGTGCCAGCAGTGTGTGGACAGCCACGAACACCGGGGAGCTGTTTTTT.

The V and J genes are TRBV30 and TRBJ2-2, with D maybe TRBD2 (6 bases). The CDR3 runs to 16 residues. The germline gives CDR1 GTSNPN, CDR2 SVGIG (reference sequence). V gave up 3 bases and J gave up 4 bases, with 18 bases separating them. CDR3 nucleotide sequence: TGTGCCTGGAGACCACTCGGCCAGGGAGGCACCGGGGAGCTGTTTTTT. Translation gives CAWRPLGQGGTGELFF.

The chain links TRBV4-3 to TRBJ2-2; TRBD2 matches at 9 bases. CDR1 is LGHNA, CDR2 YSLEER, per germline. V trimming: 1 base; J trimming: 0 bases; junction bases outside the gene matches: 9. The CDR3 is made up of 19 amino acids. CDR3 protein: CASSQVGLAGSANTGELFF. Written as DNA, the CDR3 is TGCGCCAGCAGCCAAGTAGGGCTAGCGGGGTCCGCGAACACCGGGGAGCTGTTTTTT.

DNA for the CDR3: TGTGCCAGCAGCTTAGTCGGACTAGCGGGGTGGGCAGATACGCAGTATTTT. This gives the protein CASSLVGLAGWADTQYF. The V gene is TRBV7-2, the J gene TRBJ2-3; 12 bases align to TRBD2. J lost 4 bases, V lost 1 base, and 6 bases had no gene match. CDR3 length: 17 residues. Germline V gene lookup returns CDR1 SGHTA and CDR2 FQGNSA.

This chain joins TRBV5-4 and TRBJ1-2; TRBD1 agrees at 9 bases. Germline trimming cut 4 bases from V and 4 bases from J; bases unmatched to any gene: 8. Germline CDR1 reads SGHNT; CDR2 reads YYREEE (reference sequence). This CDR3 contains 15 residues. This CDR3 reads CASSNPGTGIYGYTF. The CDR3, as DNA: TGTGCCAGCAGCAATCCCGGGACAGGGATCTATGGCTACACCTTC.

The genes are TRBV9 and TRBJ1-3, with 9 bases identical to TRBD1. CDR1 is SGDLS and CDR2 is YYNGEE in the germline V gene. V shed 0 bases, J shed 4 bases, and the junction held 2 bases outside the gene matches. The CDR3 runs 15 residues. This chain's CDR3 is CASSVEGQGGNTIYF. In DNA, the CDR3 is TGTGCCAGCAGCGTAGAAGGACAGGGGGGAAACACCATATATTTT.

This chain uses TRBV13 with TRBJ2-2; 9 bases are shared with TRBD1. The V segment lost 7 bases and the J segment 0 bases; nucleotides outside the gene matches: 18. The CDR3 covers 20 residues. Germline V lookup: CDR1 PRHDT, CDR2 FYEKMQ (reference sequence). In DNA form, the CDR3 reads TGTGCCAGCACCATGACCCGGTACCGAGACAGGGGGACGAACACCGGGGAGCTGTTTTTT. Translating it yields CASTMTRYRDRGTNTGELFF.

The chain recombines TRBV5-6 with TRBJ2-4; 11 nucleotides match TRBD2. Germline assignment: CDR1 SGHDT and CDR2 YYEEEE. V lost 4 bases and J lost 5; bases outside the gene matches: 2. The CDR3 sequence is 14 residues long. The CDR3 is CASSLLAGENIQYF. CDR3 bases: TGTGCCAGCAGCCTACTAGCGGGAGAAAACATTCAGTACTTC.

V usage is TRBV7-3 and J usage is TRBJ1-1; no reliable D call. Germline CDR1 SGHTA, CDR2 FQGTGA. The CDR3 sequence is 19 residues long. V lost 2 bases and J lost 3, with 25 bases in between. CDR3 protein: CASSLVTLSGRQRYTEAFF. The CDR3 DNA sequence: TGTGCCAGCAGCTTAGTCACCTTATCCGGGAGGCAGAGGTACACTGAAGCTTTCTTT.

This clone was seen a few times. The chain carries TRBV28 and TRBJ2-5, with 7 bases fitting TRBD2. The CDR3 totals 14 residues. J was trimmed by 4 bases and V by 3 bases; bases with no gene match: 5. Per the germline V gene, CDR1 is MDHEN and CDR2 is SYDVKM. The DNA of the CDR3 is TGTGCCAGCAGTTTTACGGGGGGAAGAGAGACCCAGTACTTC. Its translation is CASSFTGGRETQYF.

The gene calls are TRBV15 and TRBJ2-5, with D tentatively TRBD2 (7 bases). The germline CDR1 and CDR2 sequences are LNHNV and YYDKDF (reference sequence). The CDR3 consists of 17 residues. The V gene lost 0 bases and the J gene lost 4 bases, with 18 bases spanning the gap. CDR3 bases: TGTGCCACCAGCAGAGATCGGGGGGCAAATGTCGGAGAGACCCAGTACTTC. This gives the protein CATSRDRGANVGETQYF.

This clone is a singleton in its sample. The rearrangement joins TRBV30 to TRBJ2-6; 12 bases align to TRBD1. Losses at the gene ends were 4 bases for V and 3 bases for J; bases not matched to a gene: 16. This CDR3 is built from 20 residues. The V gene's germline CDR1 is GTSNPN and CDR2 SVGIG (reference sequence). CDR3 region: CAWTPTPPGQGAFGANVLTF. The CDR3, as DNA: TGTGCCTGGACACCCACACCCCCGGGACAGGGGGCGTTTGGGGCCAACGTCCTGACTTTC.

The chain uses TRBV30 and TRBJ2-3, with D possibly being TRBD2 (5 bases). The V gene lost 5 bases and the J gene lost 4 bases, with 13 bases spanning the gap. Germline V gene data show CDR1 as GTSNPN and CDR2 as SVGIG (reference sequence). This CDR3 has 13 amino acids. CDR3 amino acids: CAWGGTEADTQYF. CDR3 DNA sequence: TGTGCCTGGGGAGGAACGGAGGCAGATACGCAGTATTTT.

V usage is TRBV28 and J usage is TRBJ2-7; D is perhaps TRBD2 (5 bases). V was trimmed by 2 bases and J by 3 bases, leaving 11 bases between them. From germline, CDR1 is MDHEN and CDR2 SYDVKM. The CDR3 runs to 14 residues. CDR3 coding DNA: TGTGCCAGCAGTTTAGCCGCTCGGGGCTACGAGCAGTACTTC. As protein: CASSLAARGYEQYF.

CDR3 in amino acids: CASSSTSGGYNEQFF. In DNA form, the CDR3 reads TGTGCCAGCAGCTCCACTAGCGGGGGATACAATGAGCAGTTCTTC. The rearrangement uses TRBV7-8 and TRBJ2-1; 11 nucleotides align to TRBD2. Germline CDR1 is SGHVS and CDR2 is FQNEAQ. The CDR3 runs to 15 residues. With 4 bases clipped from V and 4 bases from J, the junction kept 3 bases outside the gene matches.

The chain employs TRBV6-1 and TRBJ2-7, with 7 bases that match TRBD1. CDR1 is MNHNS and CDR2 is SASEGT in the germline V gene. The CDR3 contains 15 residues. Trimming took 9 bases from V and 5 from J; bases not matched to a gene: 16. The CDR3 loop is CASVQGNRDIDEQYF. The CDR3, as DNA: TGTGCCAGTGTACAGGGGAATCGGGATATAGACGAGCAGTACTTC.

This chain connects TRBV5-4 to TRBJ1-3; 9 bases map to TRBD1. The CDR3 extends over 15 amino acids. V was clipped by 4 bases and J by 4 bases; unmatched bases: 6. Germline V gene data show CDR1 as SGHNT and CDR2 as YYREEE (reference sequence). CDR3 coding DNA: TGTGCCAGCAGCATACAGGGGGCAAGAGGAAACACCATATATTTT. Translated, it gives CASSIQGARGNTIYF.

This sequence joins TRBV28 and TRBJ2-2; 8 nucleotides match TRBD1. CDR1 and CDR2 from the germline V gene are MDHEN and SYDVKM. V lost 2 bases, J lost 6 bases, and 11 bases stayed unmatched. CDR3 length equals 17 residues. The DNA for the CDR3 is TGTGCCAGCAGTTTAAATCGGCAGGGGGCGAAGGCCGGGGAGCTGTTTTTT. Residues: CASSLNRQGAKAGELFF.